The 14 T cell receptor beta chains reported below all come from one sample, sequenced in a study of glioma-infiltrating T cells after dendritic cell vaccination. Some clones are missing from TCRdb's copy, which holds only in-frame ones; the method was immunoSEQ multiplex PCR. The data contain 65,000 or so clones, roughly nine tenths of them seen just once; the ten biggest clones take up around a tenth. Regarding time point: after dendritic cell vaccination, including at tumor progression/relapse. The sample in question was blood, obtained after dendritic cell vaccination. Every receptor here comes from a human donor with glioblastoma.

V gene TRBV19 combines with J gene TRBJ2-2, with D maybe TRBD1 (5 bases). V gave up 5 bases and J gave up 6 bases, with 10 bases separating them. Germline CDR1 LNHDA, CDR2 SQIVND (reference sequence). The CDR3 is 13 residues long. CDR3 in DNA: TGTGCCAGTAGTTGGCAGGGTTCCGGGGAGCTGTTTTTT. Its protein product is CASSWQGSGELFF.

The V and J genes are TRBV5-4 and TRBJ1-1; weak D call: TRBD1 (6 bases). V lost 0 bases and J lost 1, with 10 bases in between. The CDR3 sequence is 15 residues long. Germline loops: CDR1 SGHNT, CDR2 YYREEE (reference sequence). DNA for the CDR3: TGTGCCAGCAGCTTGGACAGGGTATCGAACACTGAAGCTTTCTTT. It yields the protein CASSLDRVSNTEAFF.

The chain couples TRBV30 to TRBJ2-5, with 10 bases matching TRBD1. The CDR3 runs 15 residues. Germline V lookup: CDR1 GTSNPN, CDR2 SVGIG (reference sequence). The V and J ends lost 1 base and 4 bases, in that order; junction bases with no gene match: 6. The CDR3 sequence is CAWSGDDRGLETQYF. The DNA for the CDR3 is TGTGCCTGGAGTGGGGACGACAGGGGGCTAGAGACCCAGTACTTC.

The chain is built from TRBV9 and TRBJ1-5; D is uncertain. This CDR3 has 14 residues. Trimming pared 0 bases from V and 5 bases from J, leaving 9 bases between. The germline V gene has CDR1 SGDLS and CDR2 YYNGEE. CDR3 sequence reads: CASSVDLEDQPQHF. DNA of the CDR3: TGTGCCAGCAGCGTAGACCTTGAGGATCAGCCCCAGCATTTT.

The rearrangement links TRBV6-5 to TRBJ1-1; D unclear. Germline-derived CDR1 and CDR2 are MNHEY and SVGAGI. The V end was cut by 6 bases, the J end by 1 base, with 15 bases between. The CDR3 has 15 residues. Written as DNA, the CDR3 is TGTGCCAGCAGGAAGGATCCCCGGGGGAACACTGAAGCTTTCTTT. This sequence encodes CASRKDPRGNTEAFF.

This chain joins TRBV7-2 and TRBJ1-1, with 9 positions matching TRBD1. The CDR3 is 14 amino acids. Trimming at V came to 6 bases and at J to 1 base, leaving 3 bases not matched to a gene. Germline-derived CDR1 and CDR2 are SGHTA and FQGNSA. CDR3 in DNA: TGTGCCAGCAGGCCGGGACAGGGGAACACTGAAGCTTTCTTT. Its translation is CASRPGQGNTEAFF.

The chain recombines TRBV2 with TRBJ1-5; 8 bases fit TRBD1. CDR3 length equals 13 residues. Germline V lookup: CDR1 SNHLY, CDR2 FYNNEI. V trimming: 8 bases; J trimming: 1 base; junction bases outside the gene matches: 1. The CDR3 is CASGDRSNQPQHF. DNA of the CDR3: TGTGCCAGCGGGGACAGGAGCAATCAGCCCCAGCATTTT.

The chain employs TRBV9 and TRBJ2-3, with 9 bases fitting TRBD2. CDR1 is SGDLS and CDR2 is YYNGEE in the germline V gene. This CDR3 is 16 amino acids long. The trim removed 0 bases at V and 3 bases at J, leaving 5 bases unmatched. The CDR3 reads CASSVEAGGRTDTQYF. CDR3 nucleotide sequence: TGTGCCAGCAGCGTAGAGGCGGGGGGGCGGACAGATACGCAGTATTTT.

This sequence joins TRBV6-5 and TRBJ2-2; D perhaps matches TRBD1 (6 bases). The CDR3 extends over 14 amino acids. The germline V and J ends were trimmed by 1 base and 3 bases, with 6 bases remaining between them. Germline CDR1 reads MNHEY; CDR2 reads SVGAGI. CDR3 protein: CASSYYRDTGELFF. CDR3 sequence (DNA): TGTGCCAGCAGTTACTACAGGGACACCGGGGAGCTGTTTTTT.

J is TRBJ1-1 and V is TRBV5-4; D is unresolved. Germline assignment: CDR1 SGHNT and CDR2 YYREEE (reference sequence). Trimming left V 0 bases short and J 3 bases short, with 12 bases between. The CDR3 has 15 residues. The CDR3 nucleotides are TGTGCCAGCAGCTTGGTTCCCCTAGCGGACACTGAAGCTTTCTTT. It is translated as CASSLVPLADTEAFF.

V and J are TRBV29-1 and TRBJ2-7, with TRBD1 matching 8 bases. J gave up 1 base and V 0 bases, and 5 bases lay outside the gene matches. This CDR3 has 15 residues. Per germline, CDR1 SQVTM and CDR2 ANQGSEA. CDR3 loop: CSVEDRGHGSYEQYF. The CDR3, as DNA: TGCAGCGTTGAAGACAGGGGGCATGGGTCCTACGAGCAGTACTTC.

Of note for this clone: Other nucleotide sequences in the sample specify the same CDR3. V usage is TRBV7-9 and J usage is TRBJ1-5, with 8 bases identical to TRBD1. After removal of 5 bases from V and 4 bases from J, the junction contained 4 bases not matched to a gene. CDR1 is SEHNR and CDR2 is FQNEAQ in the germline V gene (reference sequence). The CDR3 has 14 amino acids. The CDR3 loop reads CASSLGQGNQPQHF. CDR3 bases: TGTGCCAGCAGCCTCGGACAGGGAAATCAGCCCCAGCATTTT. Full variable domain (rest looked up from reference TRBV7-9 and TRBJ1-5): DTGVSQNPRHKITKRGQNVTFRCDPISEHNRLYWYRQTLGQGPEFLTYFQNEAQLEKSRLLSDRFSAERPKGSFSTLEIQRTEQGDSAMYLCASSLGQGNQPQHFGDGTRLSIL.

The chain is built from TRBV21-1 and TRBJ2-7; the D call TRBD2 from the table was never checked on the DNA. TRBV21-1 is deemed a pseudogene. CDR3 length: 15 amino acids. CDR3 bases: TGTGCCAGCAGCACCGGGACTAGCGGGTCCCACGAGCAGTACTTC. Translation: CASSTGTSGSHEQYF.

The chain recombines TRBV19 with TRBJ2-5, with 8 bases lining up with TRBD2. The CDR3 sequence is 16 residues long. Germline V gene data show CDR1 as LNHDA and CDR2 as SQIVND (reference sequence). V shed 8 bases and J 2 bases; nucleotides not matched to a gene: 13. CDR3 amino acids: CASSSPLLADQETQYF. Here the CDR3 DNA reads TGTGCCAGTTCCTCCCCGCTACTAGCGGATCAAGAGACCCAGTACTTC.